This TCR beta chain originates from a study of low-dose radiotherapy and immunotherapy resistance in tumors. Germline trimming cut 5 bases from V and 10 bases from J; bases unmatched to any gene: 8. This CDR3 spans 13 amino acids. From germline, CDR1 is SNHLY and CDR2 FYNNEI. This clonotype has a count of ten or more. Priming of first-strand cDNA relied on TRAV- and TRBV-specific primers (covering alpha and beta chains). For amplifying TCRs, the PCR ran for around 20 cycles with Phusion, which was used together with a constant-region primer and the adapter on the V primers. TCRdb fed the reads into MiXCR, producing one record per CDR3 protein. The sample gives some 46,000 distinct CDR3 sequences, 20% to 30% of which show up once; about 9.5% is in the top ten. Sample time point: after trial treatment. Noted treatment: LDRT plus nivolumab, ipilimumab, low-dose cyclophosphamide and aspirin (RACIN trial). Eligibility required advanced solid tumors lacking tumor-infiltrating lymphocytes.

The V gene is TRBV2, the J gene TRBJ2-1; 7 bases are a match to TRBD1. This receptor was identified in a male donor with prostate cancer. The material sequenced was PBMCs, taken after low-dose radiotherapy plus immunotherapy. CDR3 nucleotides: TGTGCCAGCAGTACCGACAGGGCTAAAGAGCAGTTCTTC. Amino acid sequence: CASSTDRAKEQFF.